This entry concerns a single T cell receptor (beta chain). There is no known antigen for this receptor. No per-base quality is available; no much larger clone lies one base away. The immunoSEQ Assay, a bias-controlled multiplex PCR, was used to amplify TCRbeta CDR3 regions from genomic DNA. In the source study's methods: Within the assay, amplification of reference gene primers was used to estimate how many nucleated cells each sample contained. To quantify the absolute abundance of each unique TCRbeta CDR3 rearrangement, sequence reads were collapsed and filtered. For each sample, productive Simpson clonality was calculated as the square root of Simpson's diversity index across productive rearrangements. TCRdb limited this immuneACCESS table to in-frame rearrangements with V and J called. A share of clones is missing; checked studies link under half to unresolved V genes, and the rest is unexplained. The V and J calls and clone size come from that table; D and trimming were worked out from the DNA. Counted in this sample were nearly 350,000 clones; under 95% of them appeared once. Roughly 3.3% of the sample is in the top ten clones.

This sample stems from a study of blood T cell repertoires in COVID-19 (TCRdb year 2020). Background for the entire study: Samples covering the acute and convalescent phases of COVID-19 were provided by collaborators in the United States, Italy and Spain. The prospective study material was composed of cDNA or gDNA derived from T cells, B-cell-depleted T cells, or PBMCs. Deeply sampled blood TCRbeta repertoires from subjects exposed to, actively infected with, or recovered from COVID-19 were included in the dataset. A freely available public database, intended as a resource for researchers studying the immune response to SARS-CoV-2, is where the repertoires were released. Samples were obtained from the ongoing ImmuneRACE study (first 160 participants) and from some 1,300 subjects provided by 6 global collaborators. Nearly every sample came with metadata listing a de-identified subject ID, COVID-19 status, age in years and sex. Where available, HLA class I and class II types were taken from metadata supplied by the sample provider and were not determined by assay-based typing.

Another Seattle source contributed samples from volunteer blood donors who had recovered from COVID-19. The collaborating institutions used their own protocols to collect whole blood in K2EDTA tubes. For TCRbeta analysis, collaborators shipped samples in one of three forms: frozen whole blood, isolated PBMCs, or DNA extracted from either of those sample types. From the germline V gene, CDR1 is KGHSH and CDR2 is LQKENI. The CDR3 starts with the cysteine, ends with the phenylalanine, and has 14 residues. The retained sequence is limited to the CDR3, 42 bases, with the frame set at the first base. Compared with germline, V lacks 4 bases and J lacks 6 bases; bases without a gene match: 7. What the authors observed across the whole study: Clinical and demographic metadata were provided uncurated, with the amount varying by source and participant.

Sequenced: peripheral blood. The sequence was collected from a woman in her late teens or twenties who had recovered from COVID-19. The chain uses TRBV18 and TRBJ1-1; TRBD1 matches 8 bases in the middle. The CDR3 reads as follows: CASSREGQGAEAFF. Here is the DNA: TGTGCCAGCTCACGGGAAGGACAGGGCGCTGAAGCTTTCTTT.